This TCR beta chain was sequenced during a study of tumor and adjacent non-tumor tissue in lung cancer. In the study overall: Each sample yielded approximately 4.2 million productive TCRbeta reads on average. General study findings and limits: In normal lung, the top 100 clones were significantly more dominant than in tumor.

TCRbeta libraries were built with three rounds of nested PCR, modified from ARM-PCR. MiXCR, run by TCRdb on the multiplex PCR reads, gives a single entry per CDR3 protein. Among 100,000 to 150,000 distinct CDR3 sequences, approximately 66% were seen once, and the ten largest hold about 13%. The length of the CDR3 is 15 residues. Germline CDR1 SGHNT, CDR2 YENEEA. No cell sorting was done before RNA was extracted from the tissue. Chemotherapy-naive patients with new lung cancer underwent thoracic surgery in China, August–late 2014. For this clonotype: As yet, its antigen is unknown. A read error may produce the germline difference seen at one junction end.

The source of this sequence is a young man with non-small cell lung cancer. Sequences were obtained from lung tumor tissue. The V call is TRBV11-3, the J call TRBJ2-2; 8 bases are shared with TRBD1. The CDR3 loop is CVSSSRTGMTGELFF. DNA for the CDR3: TGTGTCAGCAGCTCCCGGACAGGGATGACCGGGGAGCTGTTTTTT.